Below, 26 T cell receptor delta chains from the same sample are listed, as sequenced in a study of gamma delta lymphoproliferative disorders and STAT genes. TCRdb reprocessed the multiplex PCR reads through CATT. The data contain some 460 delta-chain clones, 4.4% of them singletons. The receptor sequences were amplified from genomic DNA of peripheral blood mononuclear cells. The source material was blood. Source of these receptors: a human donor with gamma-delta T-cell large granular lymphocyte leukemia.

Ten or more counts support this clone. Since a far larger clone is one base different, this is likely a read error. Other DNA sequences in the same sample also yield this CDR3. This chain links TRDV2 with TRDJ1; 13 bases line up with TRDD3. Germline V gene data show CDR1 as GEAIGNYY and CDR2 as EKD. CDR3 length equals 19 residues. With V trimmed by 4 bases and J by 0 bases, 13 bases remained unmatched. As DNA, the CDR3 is TGTGCCTGTGAGCCACTGGGGGATACGGGATCAAACGACACCGATAAACTCATCTTT. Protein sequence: CACEPLGDTGSNDTDKLIF.

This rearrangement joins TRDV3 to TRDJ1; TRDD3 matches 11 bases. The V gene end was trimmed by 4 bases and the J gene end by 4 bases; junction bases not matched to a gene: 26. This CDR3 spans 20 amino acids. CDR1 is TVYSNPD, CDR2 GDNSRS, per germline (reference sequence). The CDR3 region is CAWGIPTPRYWGIGHDKLIF. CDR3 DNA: TGTGCCTGGGGCATTCCTACGCCCAGGTACTGGGGGATAGGTCACGATAAACTCATCTTT.

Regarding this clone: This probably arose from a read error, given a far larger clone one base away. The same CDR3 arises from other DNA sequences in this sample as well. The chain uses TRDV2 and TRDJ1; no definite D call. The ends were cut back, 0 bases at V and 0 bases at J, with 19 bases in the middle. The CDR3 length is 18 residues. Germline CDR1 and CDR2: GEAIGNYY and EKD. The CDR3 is CACDTVETGSEYTDKLIF. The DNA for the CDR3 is TGTGCCTGTGACACCGTGGAGACCGGGTCCGAGTACACCGATAAACTCATCTTT.

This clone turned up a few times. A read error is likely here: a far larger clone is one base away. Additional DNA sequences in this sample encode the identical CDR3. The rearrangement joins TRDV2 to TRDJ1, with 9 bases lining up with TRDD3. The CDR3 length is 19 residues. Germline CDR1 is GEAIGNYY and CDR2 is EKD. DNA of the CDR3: TGTGCCTGTGACACTTTGAGAACTGGGGGACCTGAGTACACCGATAAGCTCATCTTT. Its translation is CACDTLRTGGPEYTDKLIF.

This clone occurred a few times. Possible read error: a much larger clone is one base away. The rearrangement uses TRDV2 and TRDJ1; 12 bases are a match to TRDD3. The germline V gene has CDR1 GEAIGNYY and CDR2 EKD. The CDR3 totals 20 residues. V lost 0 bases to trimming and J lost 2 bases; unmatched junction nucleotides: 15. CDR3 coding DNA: TGTGCCTGTGACACCGCGAGGCCCCTGGGGGATACGCCGTCAACCGATAAACTCATCTTT. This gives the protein CACDTARPLGDTPSTDKLIF.

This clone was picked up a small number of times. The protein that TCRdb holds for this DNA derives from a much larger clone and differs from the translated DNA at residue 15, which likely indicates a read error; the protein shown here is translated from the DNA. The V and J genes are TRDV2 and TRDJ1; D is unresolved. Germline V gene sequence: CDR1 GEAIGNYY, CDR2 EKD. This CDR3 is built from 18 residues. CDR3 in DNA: TGTGCCTGTGACACCGTGGAGACCGGGTCTGAGTACACCGATAGACTCATCTTT. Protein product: CACDTVETGSEYTDRLIF.

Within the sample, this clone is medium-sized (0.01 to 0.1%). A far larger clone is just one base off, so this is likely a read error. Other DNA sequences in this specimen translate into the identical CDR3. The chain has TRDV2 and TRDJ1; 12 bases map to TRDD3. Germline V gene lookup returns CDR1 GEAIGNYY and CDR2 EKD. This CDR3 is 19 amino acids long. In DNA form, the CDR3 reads TGTGCTTGTGACACCGTCGGTCTGGGGGATACGCCGTCAACCGATAAACTCATCTTT. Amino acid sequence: CACDTVGLGDTPSTDKLIF.

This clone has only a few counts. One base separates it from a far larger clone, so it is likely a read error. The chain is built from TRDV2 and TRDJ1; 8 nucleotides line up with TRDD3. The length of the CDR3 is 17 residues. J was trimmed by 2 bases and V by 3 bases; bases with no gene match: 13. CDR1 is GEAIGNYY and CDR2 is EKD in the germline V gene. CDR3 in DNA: TGTGCCTGTGACGTACTGTGGGATACGCCGTCAACCGATAAACTCATCTTT. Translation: CACDVLWDTPSTDKLIF.

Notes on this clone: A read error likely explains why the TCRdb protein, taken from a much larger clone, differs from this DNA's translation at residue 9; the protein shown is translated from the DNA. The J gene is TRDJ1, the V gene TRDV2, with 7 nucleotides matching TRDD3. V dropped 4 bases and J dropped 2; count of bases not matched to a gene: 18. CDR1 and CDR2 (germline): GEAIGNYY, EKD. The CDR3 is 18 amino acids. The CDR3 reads CACETVGYRTTVTDKLIF. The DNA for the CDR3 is TGTGCCTGTGAGACGGTGGGATACAGGACGACCGTAACCGATAAACTCATCTTT.

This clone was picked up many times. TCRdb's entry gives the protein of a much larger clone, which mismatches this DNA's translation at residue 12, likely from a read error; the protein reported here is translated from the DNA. The CDR3 here is CACEPLGDTGSSDTDKLIF. The CDR3, as DNA: TGTGCCTGTGAACCACTGGGGGATACGGGATCAAGCGACACCGATAAACTCATCTTT. The genes are TRDV2 and TRDJ1, with TRDD3 matching over 13 bases. The CDR3 has 19 amino acids. Germline V gene sequence: CDR1 GEAIGNYY, CDR2 EKD. Losses at the gene ends were 4 bases for V and 0 bases for J; bases not matched to a gene: 13.

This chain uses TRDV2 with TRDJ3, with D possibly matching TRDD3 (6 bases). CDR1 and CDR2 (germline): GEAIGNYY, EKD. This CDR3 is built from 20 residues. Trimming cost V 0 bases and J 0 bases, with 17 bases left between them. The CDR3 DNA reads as TGTGCCTGTGACACCTCCGGGGGACACCCTCTCTCCTGGGACACCCGACAGATGTTTTTC. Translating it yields CACDTSGGHPLSWDTRQMFF.

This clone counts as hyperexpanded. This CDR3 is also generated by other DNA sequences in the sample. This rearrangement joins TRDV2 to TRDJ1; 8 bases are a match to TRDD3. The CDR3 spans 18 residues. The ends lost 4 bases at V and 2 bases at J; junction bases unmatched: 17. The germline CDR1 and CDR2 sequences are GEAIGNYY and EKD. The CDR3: CACETVGYGTTVTDKLIF. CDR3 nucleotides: TGTGCCTGTGAGACGGTGGGATACGGGACGACCGTAACCGATAAACTCATCTTT.

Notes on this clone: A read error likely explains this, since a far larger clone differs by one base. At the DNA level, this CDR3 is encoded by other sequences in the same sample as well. The CDR3 DNA reads as TGTGCCTGTGACGTACTGGGGGATACGACCGATAAACTTATCTTT. Protein sequence: CACDVLGDTTDKLIF. The chain couples TRDV2 to TRDJ1, with 13 bases matching TRDD3. This CDR3 has 15 amino acids. Germline V lookup: CDR1 GEAIGNYY, CDR2 EKD.

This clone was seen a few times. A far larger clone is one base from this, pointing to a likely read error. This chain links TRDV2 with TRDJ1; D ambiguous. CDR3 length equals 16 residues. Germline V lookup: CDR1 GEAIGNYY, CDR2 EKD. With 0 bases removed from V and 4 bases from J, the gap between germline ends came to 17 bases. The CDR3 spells CACDTVGGGNIDKLIF. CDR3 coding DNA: TGTGCCTGTGACACCGTCGGCGGTGGTAACATCGATAAACTCATCTTT.

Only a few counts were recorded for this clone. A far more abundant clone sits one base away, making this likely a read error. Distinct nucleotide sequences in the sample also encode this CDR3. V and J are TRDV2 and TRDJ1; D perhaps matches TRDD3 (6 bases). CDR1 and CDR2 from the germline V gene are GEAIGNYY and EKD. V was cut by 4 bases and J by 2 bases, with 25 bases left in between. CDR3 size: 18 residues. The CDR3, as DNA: TGTGCCTGTGAGACGGTGGGATATGGGACGACCGTAACCGATAAACTCATCTTT. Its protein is CACETVGYGTTVTDKLIF.

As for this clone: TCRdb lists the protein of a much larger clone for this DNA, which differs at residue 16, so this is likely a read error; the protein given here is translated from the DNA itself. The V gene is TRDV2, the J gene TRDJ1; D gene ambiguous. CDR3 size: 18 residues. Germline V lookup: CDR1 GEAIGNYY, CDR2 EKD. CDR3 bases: TGTGCCTGTGACACCGTGGAGACCGGGTCTGAGTACACCGATAAACCCATCTTT. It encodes CACDTVETGSEYTDKPIF.

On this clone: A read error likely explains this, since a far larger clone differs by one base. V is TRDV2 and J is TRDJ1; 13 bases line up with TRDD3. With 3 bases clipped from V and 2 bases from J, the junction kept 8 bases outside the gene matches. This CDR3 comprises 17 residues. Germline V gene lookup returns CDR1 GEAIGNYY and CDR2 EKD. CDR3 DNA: TGTGCCTGTGACGTACTGGGGGATACGTCGTCAACCGATAAACTCATCTTT. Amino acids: CACDVLGDTSSTDKLIF.

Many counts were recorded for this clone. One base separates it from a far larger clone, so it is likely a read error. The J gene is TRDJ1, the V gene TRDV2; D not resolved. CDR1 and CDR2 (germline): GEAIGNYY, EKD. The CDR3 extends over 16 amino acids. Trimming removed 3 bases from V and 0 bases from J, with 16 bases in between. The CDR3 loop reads CACDAVGGGNTDKLIF. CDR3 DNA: TGTGCCTGTGACGCCGTCGGCGGTGGTAACACCGATAAACTCATCTTT.

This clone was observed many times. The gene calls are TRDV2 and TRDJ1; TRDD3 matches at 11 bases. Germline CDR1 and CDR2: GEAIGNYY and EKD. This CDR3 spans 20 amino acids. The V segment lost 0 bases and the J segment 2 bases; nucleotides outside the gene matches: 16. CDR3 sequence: CACDTLLMGLGDTRTDKLIF. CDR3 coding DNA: TGTGCCTGTGACACCCTCTTGATGGGCCTGGGGGATACTCGGACCGATAAACTCATCTTT.

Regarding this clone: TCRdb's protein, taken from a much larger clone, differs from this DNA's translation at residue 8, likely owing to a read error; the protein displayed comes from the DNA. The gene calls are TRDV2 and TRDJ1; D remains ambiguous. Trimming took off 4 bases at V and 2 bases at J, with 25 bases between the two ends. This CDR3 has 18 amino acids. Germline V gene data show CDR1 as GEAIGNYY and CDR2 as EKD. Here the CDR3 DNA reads TGTGCCTGTGAGACGGTGGGACACGGGACGACCGTAACCGATAAACTCATCTTT. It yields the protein CACETVGHGTTVTDKLIF.

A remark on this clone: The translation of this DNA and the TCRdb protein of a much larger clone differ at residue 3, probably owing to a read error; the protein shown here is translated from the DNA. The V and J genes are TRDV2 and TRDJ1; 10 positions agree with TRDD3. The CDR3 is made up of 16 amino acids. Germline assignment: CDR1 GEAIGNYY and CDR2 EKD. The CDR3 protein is CARDSLGGDTSDKLIF. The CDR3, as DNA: TGTGCCCGTGACTCCCTGGGGGGGGATACGTCCGATAAACTCATCTTT.

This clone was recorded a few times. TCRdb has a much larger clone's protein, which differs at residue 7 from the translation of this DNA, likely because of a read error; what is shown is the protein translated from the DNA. The CDR3 reads CACEPLWDTGSNDTDKLIF. CDR3 DNA sequence: TGTGCCTGTGAACCACTGTGGGATACGGGATCAAACGACACCGATAAACTCATCTTT. The chain links TRDV2 to TRDJ1, with 8 nucleotides matching TRDD3. The CDR3 is 19 amino acids. V lost 4 bases to trimming and J lost 0 bases; unmatched junction nucleotides: 18. CDR1 and CDR2 from the germline V gene are GEAIGNYY and EKD.

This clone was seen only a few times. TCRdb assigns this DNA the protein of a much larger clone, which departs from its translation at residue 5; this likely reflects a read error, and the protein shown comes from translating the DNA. CDR3: CACEMVGYGTTVTDKLIF. CDR3 nucleotide sequence: TGTGCCTGTGAGATGGTGGGATACGGGACGACCGTAACCGATAAACTCATCTTT. The rearrangement uses TRDV2 and TRDJ1; 8 bases are a match to TRDD3. V lost 4 bases and J lost 2; bases outside the gene matches: 17. CDR3 size: 18 residues. Germline CDR1 reads GEAIGNYY; CDR2 reads EKD.

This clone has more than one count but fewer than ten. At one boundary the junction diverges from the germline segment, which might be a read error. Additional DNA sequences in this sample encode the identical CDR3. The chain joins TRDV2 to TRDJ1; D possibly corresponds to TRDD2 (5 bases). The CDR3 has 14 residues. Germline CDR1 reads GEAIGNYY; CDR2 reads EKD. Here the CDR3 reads CACDALLSSDKLIF. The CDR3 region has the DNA TGTGCCTGTGACGCCTTACTTTCCTCTGATAAACTCATTTTT.

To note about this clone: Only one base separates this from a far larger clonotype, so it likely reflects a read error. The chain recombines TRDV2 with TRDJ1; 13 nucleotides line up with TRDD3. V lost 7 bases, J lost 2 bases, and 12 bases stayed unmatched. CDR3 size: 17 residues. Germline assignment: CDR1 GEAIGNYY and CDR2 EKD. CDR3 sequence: CAWDVLGDTPSTDKLIF. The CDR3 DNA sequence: TGTGCCTGGGACGTACTGGGGGATACGCCGTCAACCGATAAACTCATCTTT.

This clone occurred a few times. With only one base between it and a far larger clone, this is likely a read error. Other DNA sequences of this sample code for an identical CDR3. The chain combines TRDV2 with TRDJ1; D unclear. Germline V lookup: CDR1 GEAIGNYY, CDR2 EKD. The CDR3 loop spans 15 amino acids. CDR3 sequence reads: CACDSVLTPTDKLIF. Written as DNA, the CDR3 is TGTGCCTGTGACTCCGTCCTTACGCCCACCGACAAACTCATCTTT.